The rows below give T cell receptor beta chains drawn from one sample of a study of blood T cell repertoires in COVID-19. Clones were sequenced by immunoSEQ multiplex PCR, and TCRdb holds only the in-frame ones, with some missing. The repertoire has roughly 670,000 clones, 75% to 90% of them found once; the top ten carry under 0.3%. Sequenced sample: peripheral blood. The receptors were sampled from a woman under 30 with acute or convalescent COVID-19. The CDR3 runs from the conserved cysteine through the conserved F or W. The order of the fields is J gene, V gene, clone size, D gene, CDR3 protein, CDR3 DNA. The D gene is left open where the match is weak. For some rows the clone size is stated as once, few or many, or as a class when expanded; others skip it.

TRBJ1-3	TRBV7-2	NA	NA	CASRSTDPSGNTIYF	TGTGCCAGCAGGTCGACTGACCCCTCTGGAAACACCATATATTTT
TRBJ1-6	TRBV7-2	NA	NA	CASSLSMAGSSSYNSPLHF	TGTGCCAGCAGCTTAAGTATGGCGGGGAGCAGCTCCTATAATTCACCCCTCCACTTT
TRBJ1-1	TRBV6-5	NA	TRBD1	CASRRDSNTEAFF	TGTGCCAGCAGGCGGGACAGTAACACTGAAGCTTTCTTT
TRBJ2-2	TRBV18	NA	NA	CASSPDRPVQSGELFF	TGTGCCAGCTCACCCGACAGGCCTGTACAATCGGGGGAGCTGTTTTTT
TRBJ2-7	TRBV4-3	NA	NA	CASSQDLRGPISYEQYF	TGCGCCAGCAGCCAAGATCTGCGGGGGCCCATCTCCTACGAGCAGTACTTC
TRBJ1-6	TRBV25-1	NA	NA	CASSVFSRNSPLHF	TGTGCCAGCAGTGTGTTTTCCCGGAATTCACCCCTCCACTTT
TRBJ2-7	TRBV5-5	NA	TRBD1	CASSGQGWPSEQYF	TGTGCCAGCAGCGGACAGGGTTGGCCGAGTGAGCAGTACTTC
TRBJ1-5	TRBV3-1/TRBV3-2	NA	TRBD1	CASSDYRDRALGQPQHF	TGTGCCAGCAGCGACTACCGGGACAGGGCACTTGGTCAGCCCCAGCATTTT
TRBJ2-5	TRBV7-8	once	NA	CASSLQRDQETQYF	TGTGCCAGCAGCTTACAACGGGACCAAGAGACCCAGTACTTC
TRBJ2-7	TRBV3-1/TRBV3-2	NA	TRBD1	CASSQEGDSRSYEQYF	TGTGCCAGCAGCCAAGAAGGGGACAGTCGATCCTACGAGCAGTACTTC
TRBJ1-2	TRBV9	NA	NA	CASSAGGLNYGYTF	TGTGCCAGCTCGGCGGGAGGCCTTAACTATGGCTACACCTTC
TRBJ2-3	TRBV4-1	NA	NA	CASSQEVRGSKDTQYF	TGCGCCAGCAGCCAAGAGGTGCGGGGAAGCAAAGATACGCAGTATTTT
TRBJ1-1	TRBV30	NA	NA	CAWGALYMNTEAFF	TGTGCCTGGGGGGCTTTGTACATGAACACTGAAGCTTTCTTT
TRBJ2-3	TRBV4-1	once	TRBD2	CASSGLAGDQDTQYF	TGCGCCAGCAGCGGACTAGCGGGGGATCAGGATACGCAGTATTTT
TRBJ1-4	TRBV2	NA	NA	CASRTAFNEKLFF	TGTGCCAGCAGGACAGCATTTAATGAAAAACTGTTTTTT
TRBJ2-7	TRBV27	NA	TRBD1	CASSAGQALSYEQYF	TGTGCCAGCAGTGCGGGACAGGCGCTCTCCTACGAGCAGTACTTC
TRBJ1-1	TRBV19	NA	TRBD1	CASREGAGDTEAFF	TGTGCCAGTAGGGAGGGGGCAGGGGACACTGAAGCTTTCTTT
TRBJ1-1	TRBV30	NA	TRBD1	CAWDRGVNTEAFF	TGTGCCTGGGACAGGGGGGTGAACACTGAAGCTTTCTTT
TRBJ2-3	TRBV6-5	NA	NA	CASTGGGGDTQYF	TGTGCCAGCACCGGGGGCGGGGGAGATACGCAGTATTTT
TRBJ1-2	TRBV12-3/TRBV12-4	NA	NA	CASSFRGGVGYTF	TGTGCCAGCAGTTTCCGAGGGGGAGTTGGCTACACCTTC
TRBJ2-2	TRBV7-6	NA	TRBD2	CASSNSGGAYTGELFF	TGTGCCAGCAGCAATAGCGGGGGGGCATATACCGGGGAGCTGTTTTTT
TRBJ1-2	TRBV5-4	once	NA	CASSSLGATYGYTF	TGTGCCAGCAGCTCCTTGGGGGCGACCTATGGCTACACCTTC
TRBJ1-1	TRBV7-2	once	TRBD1	CASSLTGYGTEAFF	TGTGCCAGCAGCTTGACAGGGTACGGGACTGAAGCTTTCTTT
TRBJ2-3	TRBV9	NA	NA	CASSPRGTDTQYF	TGTGCCAGCAGCCCCCGTGGCACAGATACGCAGTATTTT
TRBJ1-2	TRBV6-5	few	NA	CASSYSSEAGGYTF	TGTGCCAGCAGTTACTCGTCCGAGGCGGGAGGCTACACCTTC